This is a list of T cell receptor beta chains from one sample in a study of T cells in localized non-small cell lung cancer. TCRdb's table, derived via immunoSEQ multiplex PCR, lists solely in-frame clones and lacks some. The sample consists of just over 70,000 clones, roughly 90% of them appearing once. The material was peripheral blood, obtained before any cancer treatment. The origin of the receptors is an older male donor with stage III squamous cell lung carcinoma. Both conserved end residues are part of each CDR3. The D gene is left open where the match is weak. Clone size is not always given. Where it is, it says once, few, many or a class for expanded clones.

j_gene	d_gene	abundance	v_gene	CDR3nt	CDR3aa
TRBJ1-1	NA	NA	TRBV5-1	TGCGCCAGCAGCTTCTCGGCGAACACTGAAGCTTTCTTT	CASSFSANTEAFF
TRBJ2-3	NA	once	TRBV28	TGTGCCAGCAGTTCCCCAGACACAGATACGCAGTATTTT	CASSSPDTDTQYF
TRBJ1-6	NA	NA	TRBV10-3	TGTGCCATCAGTGCTTCGCAGGGGAACAATTCACCCCTCCACTTT	CAISASQGNNSPLHF
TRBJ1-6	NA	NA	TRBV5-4	TGTGCCAGCAGAAGGGCAGTTAATTCACCCCTCCACTTT	CASRRAVNSPLHF
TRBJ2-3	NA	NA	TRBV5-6	TGTGCCAGCAGCTTGGTGGGGGCAGATACGCAGTATTTT	CASSLVGADTQYF
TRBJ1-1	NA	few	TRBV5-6	TGTGCCAGCAGCTTGGGGGACACTGAAGCTTTCTTT	CASSLGDTEAFF
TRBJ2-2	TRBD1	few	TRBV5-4	TGTGCCAGCAGCCGACGAACAGGGGGAGTGAGCACCGGGGAGCTGTTTTTT	CASSRRTGGVSTGELFF
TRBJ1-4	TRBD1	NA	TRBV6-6	TGTGCCAGCAGTTCCGGACAGGGACGAAATGAAAAACTGTTTTTT	CASSSGQGRNEKLFF
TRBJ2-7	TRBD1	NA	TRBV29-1	TGCAGCGTAGGAACAGGGGTCGGGTACGAGCAGTACTTC	CSVGTGVGYEQYF
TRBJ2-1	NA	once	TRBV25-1	TGTGCCAGCAGGGAATACAGGAATGAGCAGTTCTTC	CASREYRNEQFF
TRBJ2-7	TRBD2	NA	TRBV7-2	TGTGCCAGCAGCACTAGCGGGGGGCGACCCTCCTACGAGCAGTACTTC	CASSTSGGRPSYEQYF
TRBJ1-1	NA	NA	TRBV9	TGTGCCAGCAGCGTGGCCGTGAACACTGAAGCTTTCTTT	CASSVAVNTEAFF
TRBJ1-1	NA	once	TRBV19	TGTGCCAGTAGTACCCCGGGACACCTCACTGAAGCTTTCTTT	CASSTPGHLTEAFF
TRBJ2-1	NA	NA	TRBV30	TGTGCCTGGAGTGTAGGATTACCCGCTAACAATGAGCAGTTCTTC	CAWSVGLPANNEQFF
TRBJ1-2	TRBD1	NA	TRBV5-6	TGTGCCAGCAGCTCGACAGGGGAAAGTGGCTACACCTTC	CASSSTGESGYTF
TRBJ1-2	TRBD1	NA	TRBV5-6	TGTGCCAGCAGCGTAGGGTGGGGGACAGTATATGGCTACACCTTC	CASSVGWGTVYGYTF
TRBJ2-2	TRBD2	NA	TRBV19	TGTGCCAGCGCGTGGGGCAAAGCGGGGGGACGAACCGGGGAGCTGTTTTTT	CASAWGKAGGRTGELFF
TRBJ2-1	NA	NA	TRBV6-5	TGTGCCAGCAGTTACCGGGCCCCACTAGGAAATGAGCAGTTCTTC	CASSYRAPLGNEQFF
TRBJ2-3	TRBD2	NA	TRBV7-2	TGTGCCAGCAGCCACAAGCGGGGGGGCCTTTCCGATACGCAGTATTTT	CASSHKRGGLSDTQYF
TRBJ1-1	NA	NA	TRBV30	TGTGCCTGGACTGCCAGGGTGGATTCTGTGGCTTTCTTT	CAWTARVDSVAFF
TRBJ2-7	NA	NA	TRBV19	TGTGCCTCCGGAAAGGCTCTCGGCTACGAGCAGTACTTC	CASGKALGYEQYF
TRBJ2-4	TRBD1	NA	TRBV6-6	TGTGCCAGCAGTTACTTGGGACAGGGCATTCAGTACTTC	CASSYLGQGIQYF